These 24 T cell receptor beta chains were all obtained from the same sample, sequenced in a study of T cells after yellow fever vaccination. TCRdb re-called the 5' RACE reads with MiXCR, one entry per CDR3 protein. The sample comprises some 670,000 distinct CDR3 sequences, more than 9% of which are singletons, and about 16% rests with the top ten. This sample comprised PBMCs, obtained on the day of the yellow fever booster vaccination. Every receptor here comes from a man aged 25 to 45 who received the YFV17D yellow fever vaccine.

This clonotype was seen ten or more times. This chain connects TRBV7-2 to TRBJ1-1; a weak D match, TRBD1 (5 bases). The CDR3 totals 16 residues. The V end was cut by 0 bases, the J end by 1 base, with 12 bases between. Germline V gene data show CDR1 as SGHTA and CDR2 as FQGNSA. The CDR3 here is CASSLAGTARNTEAFF. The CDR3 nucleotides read TGTGCCAGCAGCTTAGCGGGGACCGCTCGGAACACTGAAGCTTTCTTT.

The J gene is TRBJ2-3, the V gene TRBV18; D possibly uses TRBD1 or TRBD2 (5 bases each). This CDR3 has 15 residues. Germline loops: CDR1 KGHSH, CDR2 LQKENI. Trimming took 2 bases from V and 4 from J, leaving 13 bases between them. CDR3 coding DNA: TGTGCCAGCTCACCAAACGAGGGGAGTCCAGATACGCAGTATTTT. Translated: CASSPNEGSPDTQYF.

CDR3 loop: CASSPSLGSTDTQYF. CDR3 nucleotide sequence: TGTGCCAGCAGTCCCTCCCTAGGAAGCACAGATACGCAGTATTTT. This chain uses TRBV6-1 with TRBJ2-3; D gene unclear. The CDR3 totals 15 residues. V was clipped by 5 bases and J by 0 bases, with 12 bases between them. Germline V gene data show CDR1 as MNHNS and CDR2 as SASEGT.

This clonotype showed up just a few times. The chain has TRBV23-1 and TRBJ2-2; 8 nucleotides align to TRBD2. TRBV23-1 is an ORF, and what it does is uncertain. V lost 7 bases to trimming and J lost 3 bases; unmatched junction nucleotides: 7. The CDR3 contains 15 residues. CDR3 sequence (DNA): TGCGCCAGCAATCGGACTAGCCCCGACACCGGGGAGCTGTTTTTT. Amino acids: CASNRTSPDTGELFF.

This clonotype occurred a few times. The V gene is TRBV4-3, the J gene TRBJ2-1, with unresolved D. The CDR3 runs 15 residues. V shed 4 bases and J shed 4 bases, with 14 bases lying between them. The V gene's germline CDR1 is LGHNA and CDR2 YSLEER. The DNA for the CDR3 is TGCGCCAGCAGCCGTGACCCAAGGAAGTACAATGAGCAGTTCTTC. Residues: CASSRDPRKYNEQFF.

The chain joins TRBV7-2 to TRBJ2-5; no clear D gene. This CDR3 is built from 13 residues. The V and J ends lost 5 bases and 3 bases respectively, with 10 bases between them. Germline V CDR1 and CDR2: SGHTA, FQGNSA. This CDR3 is CASSPWIKETQYF. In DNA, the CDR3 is TGTGCCAGCAGCCCGTGGATAAAAGAGACCCAGTACTTC.

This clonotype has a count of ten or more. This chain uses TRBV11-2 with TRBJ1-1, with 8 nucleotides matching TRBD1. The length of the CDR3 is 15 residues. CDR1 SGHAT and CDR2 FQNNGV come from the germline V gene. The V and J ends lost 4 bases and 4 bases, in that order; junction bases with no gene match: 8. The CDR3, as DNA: TGTGCCAGCAGCTACCTTGACAGGGGAGGCACTGAAGCTTTCTTT. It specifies CASSYLDRGGTEAFF.

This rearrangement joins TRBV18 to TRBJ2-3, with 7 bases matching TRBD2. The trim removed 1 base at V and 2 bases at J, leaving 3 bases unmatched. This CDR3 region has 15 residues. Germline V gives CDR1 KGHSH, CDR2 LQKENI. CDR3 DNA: TGTGCCAGCTCACCACAGACTAGCAACACAGATACGCAGTATTTT. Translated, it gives CASSPQTSNTDTQYF.

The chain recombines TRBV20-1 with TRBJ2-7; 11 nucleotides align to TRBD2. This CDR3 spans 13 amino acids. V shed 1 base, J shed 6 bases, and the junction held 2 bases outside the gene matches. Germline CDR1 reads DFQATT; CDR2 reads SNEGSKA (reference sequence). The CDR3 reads CSARVSGRGEQYF. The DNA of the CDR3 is TGCAGTGCTAGAGTTAGCGGGAGGGGCGAGCAGTACTTC.

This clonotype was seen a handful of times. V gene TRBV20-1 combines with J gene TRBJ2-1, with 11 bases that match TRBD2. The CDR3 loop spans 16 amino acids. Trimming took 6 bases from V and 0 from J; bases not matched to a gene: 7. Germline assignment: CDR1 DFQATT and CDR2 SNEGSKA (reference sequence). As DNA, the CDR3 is TGCAGTGCCCTGACTAGCGGGAAGAGCTCCTACAATGAGCAGTTCTTC. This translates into CSALTSGKSSYNEQFF.

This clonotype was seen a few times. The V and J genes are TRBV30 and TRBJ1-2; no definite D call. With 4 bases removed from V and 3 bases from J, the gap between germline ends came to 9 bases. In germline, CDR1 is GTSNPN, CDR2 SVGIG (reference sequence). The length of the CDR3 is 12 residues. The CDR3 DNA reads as TGTGCCTGGATAGGACTTGACTATGGCTACACCTTC. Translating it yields CAWIGLDYGYTF.

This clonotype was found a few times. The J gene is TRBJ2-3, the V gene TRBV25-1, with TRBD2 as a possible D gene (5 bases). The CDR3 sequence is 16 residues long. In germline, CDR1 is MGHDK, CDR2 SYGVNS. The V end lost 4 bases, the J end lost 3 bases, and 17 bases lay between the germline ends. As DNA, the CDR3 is TGTGCCAGCAGTGTAAAGCCAGCGGATACTACAGATACGCAGTATTTT. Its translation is CASSVKPADTTDTQYF.

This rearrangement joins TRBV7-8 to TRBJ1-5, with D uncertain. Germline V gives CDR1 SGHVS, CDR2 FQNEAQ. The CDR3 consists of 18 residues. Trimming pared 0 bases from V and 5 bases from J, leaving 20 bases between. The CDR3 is CASSLARWSGLRDQPQHF. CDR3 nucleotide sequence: TGTGCCAGCAGCTTAGCGCGGTGGTCTGGGTTGAGGGATCAGCCCCAGCATTTT.

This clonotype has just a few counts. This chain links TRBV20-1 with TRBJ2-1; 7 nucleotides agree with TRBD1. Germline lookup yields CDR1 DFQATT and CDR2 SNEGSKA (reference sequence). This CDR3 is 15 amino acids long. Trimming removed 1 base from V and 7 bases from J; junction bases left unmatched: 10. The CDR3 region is CSARARPGTVNEQFF. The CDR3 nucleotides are TGCAGTGCTAGAGCCAGACCCGGGACAGTAAATGAGCAGTTCTTC.

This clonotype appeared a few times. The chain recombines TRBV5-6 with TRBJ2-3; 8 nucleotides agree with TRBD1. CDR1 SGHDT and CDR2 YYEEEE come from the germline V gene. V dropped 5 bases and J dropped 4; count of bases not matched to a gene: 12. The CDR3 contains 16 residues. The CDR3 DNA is TGTGCCAGCAGGCAAACAGGGGGGACCCAGCCAGATACGCAGTATTTT. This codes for CASRQTGGTQPDTQYF.

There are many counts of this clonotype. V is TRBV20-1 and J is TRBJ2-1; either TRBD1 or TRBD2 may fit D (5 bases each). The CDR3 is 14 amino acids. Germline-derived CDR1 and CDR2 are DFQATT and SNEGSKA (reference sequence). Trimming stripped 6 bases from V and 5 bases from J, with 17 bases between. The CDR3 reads CSARGPTDHNEQFF. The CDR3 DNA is TGCAGTGCCCGGGGACCGACGGATCACAATGAGCAGTTCTTC.

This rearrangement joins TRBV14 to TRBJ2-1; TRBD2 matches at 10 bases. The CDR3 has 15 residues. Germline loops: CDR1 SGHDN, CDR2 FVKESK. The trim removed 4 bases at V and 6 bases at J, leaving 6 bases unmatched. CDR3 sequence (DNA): TGTGCCAGCAGCCTCCTAGCGGGAGATACCAATGAGCAGTTCTTC. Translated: CASSLLAGDTNEQFF.

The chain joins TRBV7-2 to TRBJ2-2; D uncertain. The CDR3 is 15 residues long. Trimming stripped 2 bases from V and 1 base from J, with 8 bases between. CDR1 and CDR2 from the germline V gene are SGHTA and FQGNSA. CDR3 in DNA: TGTGCCAGCAGCTTATTCCTCCGGAACACCGGGGAGCTGTTTTTT. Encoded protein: CASSLFLRNTGELFF.

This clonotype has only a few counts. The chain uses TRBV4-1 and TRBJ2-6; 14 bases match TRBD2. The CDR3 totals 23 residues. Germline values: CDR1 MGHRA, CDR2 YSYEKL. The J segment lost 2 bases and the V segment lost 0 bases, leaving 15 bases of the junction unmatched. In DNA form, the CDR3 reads TGCGCCAGCAGCCAAGATGGTGTTGGGGGACTAGCGGGAGTTCTAACTGGGGCCAACGTCCTGACTTTC. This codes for CASSQDGVGGLAGVLTGANVLTF.

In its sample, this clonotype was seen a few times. This chain's CDR3 is CASRPTSGGFNEQFF. DNA of the CDR3: TGTGCCAGTAGACCTACTAGCGGGGGGTTCAATGAGCAGTTCTTC. V and J are TRBV19 and TRBJ2-1; 12 positions match TRBD2. V shed 6 bases and J 6 bases; nucleotides not matched to a gene: 6. CDR3 length equals 15 residues. Germline V CDR1 and CDR2: LNHDA, SQIVND (reference sequence).

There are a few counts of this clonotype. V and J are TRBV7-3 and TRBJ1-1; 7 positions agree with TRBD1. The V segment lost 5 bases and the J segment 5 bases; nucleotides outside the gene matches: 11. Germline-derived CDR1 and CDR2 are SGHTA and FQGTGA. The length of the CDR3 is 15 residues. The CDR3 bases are TGTGCCAGCAGCCCCGGGTCGCCCAGGGGGACTGAAGCTTTCTTT. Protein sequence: CASSPGSPRGTEAFF.

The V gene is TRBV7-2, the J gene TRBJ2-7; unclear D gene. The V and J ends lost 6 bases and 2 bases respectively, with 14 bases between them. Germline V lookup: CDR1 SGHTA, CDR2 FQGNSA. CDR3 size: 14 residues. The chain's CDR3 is CASSETIPPYEQYF. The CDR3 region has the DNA TGTGCCAGCAGTGAGACAATACCGCCCTACGAGCAGTACTTC.

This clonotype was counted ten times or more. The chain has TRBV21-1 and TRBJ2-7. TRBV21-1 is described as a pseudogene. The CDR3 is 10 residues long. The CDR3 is CASSTGEQYF. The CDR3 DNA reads TGTGCCAGCAGCACGGGGGAGCAGTACTTC.

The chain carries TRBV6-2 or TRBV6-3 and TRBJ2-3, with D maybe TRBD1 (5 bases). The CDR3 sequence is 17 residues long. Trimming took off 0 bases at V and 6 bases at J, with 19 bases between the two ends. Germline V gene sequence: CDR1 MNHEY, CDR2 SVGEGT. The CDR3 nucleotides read TGTGCCAGCAGTTACTCGCCCCCCGTGCTAGGGGCGGATACGCAGTATTTT. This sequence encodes CASSYSPPVLGADTQYF.